This record looks at one T cell receptor (beta chain) sequence and its context. Its matching antigen is unknown. The data derive from a study of T cell responses to AZD1222 COVID-19 vaccine. Study-wide points: Donors in the cohort were predominantly white British and more often female, and clonal diversity was possibly underestimated. Unmutated variant regions are reportedly the target of nearly half of TCRs that are spike-specific.

Assay: immunoSEQ multiplex PCR; the TCRdb copy retains only in-frame clones and omits some. The profile covers 120,000 or so clones, with roughly 89% appearing a single time and about 5.2% taken by the ten largest. Trimming left V 6 bases short and J 4 bases short, with 18 bases between. Germline lookup yields CDR1 SGHAT and CDR2 FQNNGV. This CDR3 contains 15 residues. The sample here was peripheral blood, taken on day 0 of AZD1222 vaccination. The source is an adult in good health. V is TRBV11-2 and J is TRBJ1-2; no reliable D call. DNA for the CDR3: TGTGCCAGCAGACACAACCGATTTCCAACCTATGGCTACACCTTC. Translating it yields CASRHNRFPTYGYTF. Supplemented by reference TRBV11-2 and TRBJ1-2, the full variable domain reads EAGVAQSPRYKIIEKRQSVAFWCNPISGHATLYWYQQILGQGPKLLIQFQNNGVVDDSQLPKDRFSAERLKGVDSTLKIQPAKLEDSAVYLCASRHNRFPTYGYTFGSGTRLTVV.